This passage covers 26 T cell receptor beta chains from one sample sequenced in a study of blood T cell repertoires in COVID-19 (dated by TCRdb to about 2020). Libraries were prepared through the immunoSEQ multiplex PCR assay. TCRdb took this table from immuneACCESS and kept in-frame rearrangements with V and J called. Such tables lack part of the clones; where checked against another copy, unresolved V genes explain under half of the gap, and the rest is unexplained. The sample contains about 200,000 clones, about 77% of them found a single time. The top ten clonotypes cover about 3% of the sample. Sample: peripheral blood. Receptor source: an elderly woman with active or convalescent COVID-19.

This chain joins TRBV3-1 (or the pseudogene TRBV3-2) and TRBJ1-2, with D maybe TRBD1 (6 bases). This CDR3 has 14 residues. Germline CDR1 is LGHDT and CDR2 is YNNKEL (reference sequence). V was pared by 7 bases and J by 3 bases, with 15 bases between. CDR3: CASKPRGVDYGYTF. CDR3 nucleotide sequence: TGTGCCAGCAAGCCCAGGGGAGTCGACTATGGCTACACCTTC.

As to this clone: The same CDR3 can be traced to other DNA sequences in this sample. The chain combines TRBV5-5 with TRBJ1-5; D is possibly TRBD1 (6 bases). Germline lookup yields CDR1 SGHKS and CDR2 YYEKEE (reference sequence). Deletions cut 0 bases from V and 5 bases from J, with 6 bases between. The CDR3 is made up of 13 amino acids. CDR3 in amino acids: CASSLAGDQPQHF. The CDR3 DNA is TGTGCCAGCAGCTTGGCAGGGGATCAGCCCCAGCATTTT.

This clone has a handful of counts. The genes are TRBV11-2 and TRBJ1-6; 7 positions agree with TRBD1. The CDR3 spans 18 residues. Germline assignment: CDR1 SGHAT and CDR2 FQNNGV. J gave up 0 bases and V 5 bases, and 10 bases lay outside the gene matches. For the CDR3, the DNA is TGTGCCAGCAGCCTTCGACAGGGCTTGAGCTCCTATAATTCACCCCTCCACTTT. Translation: CASSLRQGLSSYNSPLHF.

This sequence joins TRBV5-1 and TRBJ2-7, with D possibly TRBD1 on 6 matching bases. The V gene lost 5 bases and the J gene lost 5 bases, with 17 bases spanning the gap. Germline V lookup: CDR1 SGHRS, CDR2 YFSETQ. CDR3 size: 14 residues. The CDR3 DNA is TGCGCCAGCAGTCGACAGGACCCCAGGGACGAGCAGTACTTC. Encoded protein: CASSRQDPRDEQYF.

This clone was seen more than once but under ten times. The rearrangement links TRBV2 to TRBJ1-5; tentative D call: TRBD1 (6 bases). Trimming cost V 6 bases and J 3 bases, with 12 bases left between them. This CDR3 is built from 14 residues. Per the germline V gene, CDR1 is SNHLY and CDR2 is FYNNEI. CDR3: CASRKTGNNQPQHF. For the CDR3, the DNA is TGTGCCAGCAGGAAAACAGGGAACAATCAGCCCCAGCATTTT.

The V gene is TRBV19, the J gene TRBJ1-2; D not certain. The V end lost 4 bases, the J end lost 1 base, and 16 bases lay between the germline ends. Per germline, CDR1 LNHDA and CDR2 SQIVND (reference sequence). The CDR3 length is 16 residues. This CDR3 reads CASSRGPASDNYGYTF. CDR3 DNA sequence: TGTGCCAGTAGTAGAGGCCCTGCCTCAGATAACTATGGCTACACCTTC.

The chain has TRBV14 and TRBJ1-6; D ambiguous. V gave up 2 bases and J gave up 9 bases, with 11 bases separating them. Germline lookup yields CDR1 SGHDN and CDR2 FVKESK. CDR3 length: 14 residues. CDR3: CASSQSLFASPLHF. In DNA, the CDR3 is TGTGCCAGCAGCCAATCCCTATTTGCTTCACCCCTCCACTTT.

This chain links TRBV6-2 or TRBV6-3 with TRBJ1-6; D remains unclear. Germline CDR1 and CDR2: MNHEY and SVGEGT. The CDR3 consists of 16 residues. V lost 2 bases to trimming and J lost 4 bases, with 12 bases between them. The chain's CDR3 is CASSYLSPRYNSPLHF. In nucleotides, the CDR3 is TGTGCCAGCAGTTACCTGAGTCCCCGGTATAATTCACCCCTCCACTTT.

V and J are TRBV6-5 and TRBJ2-7, with 7 bases lining up with TRBD1. CDR3 length equals 15 residues. Germline lookup yields CDR1 MNHEY and CDR2 SVGAGI. After removal of 3 bases from V and 1 base from J, the junction contained 6 bases not matched to a gene. The CDR3 DNA reads TGTGCCAGCAGTTATGGTGCAGGGGGATCCTACGAGCAGTACTTC. Translating it yields CASSYGAGGSYEQYF.

This clone was observed a few times. The chain uses TRBV7-7 and TRBJ1-3, with D unresolved. Per the germline V gene, CDR1 is SSHAT and CDR2 is FNYEAQ (reference sequence). V lost 3 bases and J 4 bases, leaving 13 bases between the germline ends. The CDR3 runs to 15 residues. CDR3 sequence reads: CASSFLADSGNTIYF. The CDR3 coding sequence is TGTGCCAGCAGCTTTCTTGCAGATAGCGGAAACACCATATATTTT.

V gene TRBV28 combines with J gene TRBJ1-2; TRBD1 might be the D (5 bases). Deletions cut 2 bases from V and 4 bases from J, with 17 bases between. Germline V gives CDR1 MDHEN, CDR2 SYDVKM. The CDR3 consists of 16 residues. The CDR3 DNA reads as TGTGCCAGCAGTTTAAGTGGGGCTCTAATCGGCTATGGCTACACCTTC. Residues: CASSLSGALIGYGYTF.

V and J are TRBV4-3 and TRBJ1-2; D is ambiguous. The germline V gene has CDR1 LGHNA and CDR2 YSLEER. Trimming took 1 base from V and 7 from J, leaving 16 bases between them. The CDR3 has 15 amino acids. CDR3 in DNA: TGCGCCAGCAGCCAAGGGACTACAGTGGGCGGTGGCTACACCTTC. Its protein is CASSQGTTVGGGYTF.

V is TRBV7-9 and J is TRBJ1-6; no clear D gene. The germline V gene encodes CDR1 SEHNR and CDR2 FQNEAQ (reference sequence). The CDR3 runs 15 residues. V shed 1 base and J shed 7 bases, with 11 bases lying between them. The CDR3 spells CASSLGSGPNSPLHF. In nucleotides, the CDR3 is TGTGCCAGCAGCTTAGGGTCAGGCCCCAATTCACCCCTCCACTTT.

V gene TRBV2 combines with J gene TRBJ1-5; D is ambiguous. The CDR3 consists of 14 residues. V was pared by 5 bases and J by 3 bases, with 11 bases between. The germline CDR1 and CDR2 sequences are SNHLY and FYNNEI. The CDR3 region is CASSKTSANQPQHF. CDR3 DNA: TGTGCCAGCAGTAAAACAAGCGCCAATCAGCCCCAGCATTTT.

This chain joins TRBV10-3 and TRBJ1-1; 11 bases match TRBD1. From germline, CDR1 is ENHRY and CDR2 SYGVKD. This CDR3 is 15 amino acids long. J gave up 4 bases and V 7 bases, and 8 bases lay outside the gene matches. The CDR3 is CAITESGTGGTEAFF. The CDR3 DNA is TGTGCCATCACCGAATCCGGGACAGGGGGCACTGAAGCTTTCTTT.

This clone has a single count. The V call is TRBV23-1, the J call TRBJ2-3; D is perhaps TRBD1 (5 bases). TRBV23-1 is reported as an ORF; its role is uncertain. V was clipped by 6 bases and J by 0 bases, with 10 bases between them. CDR3 length: 14 amino acids. CDR3 sequence: CASRPTASTDTQYF. The CDR3, as DNA: TGCGCCAGCAGACCGACAGCCAGCACAGATACGCAGTATTTT.

The CDR3: CASTRTGSNTEAFF. DNA of the CDR3: TGTGCCAGCACTAGGACAGGGTCAAACACTGAAGCTTTCTTT. This chain joins TRBV6-5 and TRBJ1-1; 8 bases match TRBD1. Germline values: CDR1 MNHEY, CDR2 SVGAGI. Germline trimming cut 7 bases from V and 2 bases from J; bases unmatched to any gene: 6. The CDR3 sequence is 14 residues long.

The chain joins TRBV19 to TRBJ2-1; TRBD1 might be the D (6 bases). CDR3 size: 13 residues. Deletions cut 6 bases from V and 5 bases from J, with 11 bases between. Germline V gives CDR1 LNHDA, CDR2 SQIVND (reference sequence). CDR3 sequence (DNA): TGTGCCAGTAGGAAAAACAGGGACAATGAGCAGTTCTTC. Translation: CASRKNRDNEQFF.

This clone came up once. The chain is built from TRBV6-1 and TRBJ1-5, with unresolved D. Germline V CDR1 and CDR2: MNHNS, SASEGT. CDR3 length equals 16 residues. V was cut by 1 base and J by 6 bases, with 16 bases left in between. The DNA for the CDR3 is TGTGCCAGCAGTGAAGGGGGAGAATATGGACGTCAGCCCCAGCATTTT. Protein sequence: CASSEGGEYGRQPQHF.

The rearrangement uses TRBV5-1 and TRBJ2-5, with a tentative D call TRBD2 (6 bases). The CDR3 consists of 13 residues. CDR1 SGHRS and CDR2 YFSETQ come from the germline V gene. V was trimmed by 4 bases and J by 1 base, leaving 8 bases between them. The CDR3, as DNA: TGCGCCAGCAGCCGGGGGAGCCAAGAGACCCAGTACTTC. Translating gives CASSRGSQETQYF.

Only a few counts were recorded for this clone. The chain combines TRBV29-1 with TRBJ2-7; D may be TRBD2 (6 bases). The CDR3 covers 14 residues. The V gene's germline CDR1 is SQVTM and CDR2 ANQGSEA. The V and J ends lost 4 bases and 6 bases respectively, with 19 bases between them. The CDR3 sequence is CSVGWGVPLFEQYF. Written as DNA, the CDR3 is TGCAGCGTTGGATGGGGGGTCCCTCTCTTCGAGCAGTACTTC.

The V call is TRBV18, the J call TRBJ2-5; a weak D match, TRBD2 (6 bases). V was cut by 10 bases and J by 3 bases, with 15 bases left in between. CDR1 KGHSH and CDR2 LQKENI come from the germline V gene. This CDR3 has 13 amino acids. In nucleotides, the CDR3 is TGTGCCACCTCGGGGACTGTTAAAGAGACCCAGTACTTC. Translating gives CATSGTVKETQYF.

The V call is TRBV2, the J call TRBJ1-1; D perhaps matches TRBD1 (6 bases). This CDR3 is 15 amino acids long. Germline-derived CDR1 and CDR2 are SNHLY and FYNNEI. V was clipped by 2 bases and J by 3 bases, with 13 bases between them. CDR3 coding DNA: TGTGCCAGCAGTGAATCCGGACAGCTGTACACTGAAGCTTTCTTT. Translated, it gives CASSESGQLYTEAFF.

The chain carries TRBV10-2 and TRBJ2-1; the match to TRBD2 covers 8 bases. The germline CDR1 and CDR2 sequences are WSHSY and SAAADI. This CDR3 has 15 residues. Unmatched junction bases numbered 8, after V lost 6 bases and J lost 4 bases. The CDR3 region is CASRAPGLEYNEQFF. CDR3 DNA: TGCGCCAGCAGAGCACCGGGACTAGAGTACAATGAGCAGTTCTTC.

The chain employs TRBV4-2 and TRBJ2-1, with 11 bases aligning to TRBD2. This CDR3 is 17 amino acids long. Germline V gives CDR1 LGHNA, CDR2 YNFKEQ. V lost 1 base to trimming and J lost 7 bases; unmatched junction nucleotides: 9. In DNA form, the CDR3 reads TGTGCCAGCAGCCAAGTCGGTATAGCGGGGGGGCCAAATGAGCAGTTCTTC. Translation: CASSQVGIAGGPNEQFF.

A few counts support this clone. This rearrangement joins TRBV29-1 to TRBJ2-5, with 10 bases matching TRBD2. CDR3 length equals 13 residues. Germline V gives CDR1 SQVTM, CDR2 ANQGSEA. Trimming removed 8 bases from V and 5 bases from J; junction bases left unmatched: 8. The DNA for the CDR3 is TGCAGCATCCCAGCGGGGGGGCCCGAGACCCAGTACTTC. Its protein product is CSIPAGGPETQYF.